Each of the 21 T cell receptor beta chains below was sequenced from the same sample in a study of shared clonotypes between healthy human individuals. Clones were sequenced by immunoSEQ multiplex PCR, and TCRdb holds only the in-frame ones, with some missing. The repertoire holds around 2.5 million clones, approximately 93% seen once, with 0.35% to 0.45% in the top ten. The specimen sequenced was naive CD4+ T cells from PBMCs. Subset of the sample: CD45RA+ positively selected. These receptors were taken from a young man in good health. Some clones in this sample may be carry-over from other donors' samples.

Comments on this clone: The sample has other DNA sequences that encode this CDR3 too. The chain has TRBV18 and TRBJ1-5; D might be TRBD1 (5 bases). V lost 4 bases, J lost 0 bases, and 7 bases lay in between. CDR3 size: 14 residues. Germline V gene data show CDR1 as KGHSH and CDR2 as LQKENI. CDR3 sequence reads: CASSRQNSNQPQHF. CDR3 DNA sequence: TGTGCCAGCTCACGACAGAATAGCAATCAGCCCCAGCATTTT.

This chain uses TRBV2 with TRBJ2-5, with unresolved D. The V gene's germline CDR1 is SNHLY and CDR2 FYNNEI. Between the trimmed V and J ends, which lost 6 bases and 5 bases, there was a span of 13 bases. The CDR3 consists of 13 residues. CDR3 nucleotide sequence: TGTGCCAGCAGCGACTCAGCATCGGAGACCCAGTACTTC. This codes for CASSDSASETQYF.

The J gene is TRBJ1-4, the V gene TRBV7-2; perhaps TRBD1 as D (5 bases). Between the trimmed V and J ends, which lost 5 bases and 2 bases, there was a span of 12 bases. The CDR3 loop spans 15 amino acids. From germline, CDR1 is SGHTA and CDR2 FQGNSA. The CDR3 here is CASSRSGRTNEKLFF. In DNA, the CDR3 is TGTGCCAGCAGCCGCTCAGGGAGGACTAATGAAAAACTGTTTTTT. Together with reference TRBV7-2 and TRBJ1-4, the CDR3 gives the full variable domain: GAGVSQSPSNKVTEKGKDVELRCDPISGHTALYWYRQSLGQGLEFLIYFQGNSAPDKSGLPSDRFSAERTGGSVSTLTIQRTQQEDSAVYLCASSRSGRTNEKLFFGSGTQLSVL.

This clone was counted between two and nine times. This sequence joins TRBV2 and TRBJ2-2; TRBD2 matches 8 bases. Germline V gene sequence: CDR1 SNHLY, CDR2 FYNNEI. This CDR3 comprises 15 residues. After removal of 7 bases from V and 5 bases from J, the junction contained 9 bases not matched to a gene. CDR3 loop: CASTEGTSRTGELFF. For the CDR3, the DNA is TGTGCCAGCACAGAGGGGACTAGTAGGACCGGGGAGCTGTTTTTT.

The chain combines TRBV11-2 with TRBJ2-7; D gene ambiguous. Trimming stripped 5 bases from V and 8 bases from J, with 19 bases between. The CDR3 is made up of 14 amino acids. Germline CDR1 and CDR2: SGHAT and FQNNGV. The CDR3 loop reads CASSPLRTPLQQYF. As DNA, the CDR3 is TGTGCCAGCAGCCCCCTGAGGACCCCCCTCCAGCAGTACTTC.

The rearrangement uses TRBV7-2 and TRBJ2-7; D is undetermined. CDR1 and CDR2 (germline): SGHTA, FQGNSA. The V gene lost 5 bases and the J gene lost 4 bases, with 9 bases spanning the gap. The CDR3 is made up of 12 amino acids. The CDR3 protein is CASSAYYYEQYF. CDR3 in DNA: TGTGCCAGCAGCGCCTACTATTACGAGCAGTACTTC.

This clone has only a few counts. The chain joins TRBV28 to TRBJ1-5; 8 bases match TRBD1. Germline V lookup: CDR1 MDHEN, CDR2 SYDVKM. The CDR3 is 15 residues long. Trimming removed 5 bases from V and 6 bases from J; junction bases left unmatched: 9. This CDR3 reads CASSPDRAQGQPQHF. The CDR3 nucleotides read TGTGCCAGCAGTCCGGACAGGGCTCAGGGTCAGCCCCAGCATTTT.

This sequence joins TRBV5-4 and TRBJ2-1, with 11 bases lining up with TRBD2. The CDR3 covers 15 residues. V was clipped by 4 bases and J by 4 bases; unmatched bases: 4. The germline V gene encodes CDR1 SGHNT and CDR2 YYREEE (reference sequence). The chain's CDR3 is CASSVGTSGYNEQFF. CDR3 DNA sequence: TGTGCCAGCAGCGTAGGGACTAGCGGTTACAATGAGCAGTTCTTC.

The chain uses TRBV6-6 and TRBJ2-1; D remains unclear. The CDR3 is 11 amino acids. Deletions cut 10 bases from V and 6 bases from J, with 10 bases between. CDR1 is MNHNY and CDR2 is SVGAGI in the germline V gene (reference sequence). The CDR3 nucleotides are TGTGCCACCTCGAGGTCCAATGAGCAGTTCTTC. Its protein is CATSRSNEQFF.

The CDR3 DNA follows: TGTGCCAGCAGTGAGTTGGTGGGACAAGAGACCCAGTACTTC. Its protein is CASSELVGQETQYF. The chain has TRBV2 and TRBJ2-5; D is unresolved. The V gene's germline CDR1 is SNHLY and CDR2 FYNNEI. Trimming cost V 3 bases and J 2 bases, with 10 bases left between them. This CDR3 spans 14 amino acids.

With respect to this clone: The germline gene is not matched at one end of the junction; a read error may be the cause. V is TRBV7-8 and J is TRBJ1-5; D might be TRBD1 (5 bases). There are 16 residues in the CDR3. Germline assignment: CDR1 SGHVS and CDR2 FQNEAQ. In DNA, the CDR3 is TGTGCCAGCAGCCTAGCGGCGAGGGGAGGGAATCAGCCCCAGCATTTT. The encoded protein is CASSLAARGGNQPQHF.

V and J are TRBV6-4 and TRBJ2-3; D not certain. V dropped 3 bases and J dropped 2 bases, with 6 bases sitting between them. CDR3 size: 13 residues. Germline lookup yields CDR1 MRHNA and CDR2 SNTAGT. Here the CDR3 reads CASSEEHTDTQYF. For the CDR3, the DNA is TGTGCCAGCAGTGAGGAGCACACAGATACGCAGTATTTT.

V is TRBV7-9 and J is TRBJ1-1; D not resolved. V was clipped by 5 bases and J by 5 bases, with 18 bases between them. The CDR3 runs 15 residues. The germline gives CDR1 SEHNR, CDR2 FQNEAQ (reference sequence). CDR3 in amino acids: CASSPPAPAETEAFF. The DNA of the CDR3 is TGTGCCAGCAGCCCTCCGGCCCCCGCGGAGACTGAAGCTTTCTTT.

The table lists this clone with a count of one. Other nucleotide sequences from this sample produce the same CDR3. The chain recombines TRBV5-1 with TRBJ2-7; 10 bases match TRBD2. CDR3 length: 17 residues. V was pared by 0 bases and J by 2 bases, with 8 bases of the junction left unmatched. The germline V gene has CDR1 SGHRS and CDR2 YFSETQ. This chain's CDR3 is CASSLGGLAGETYEQYF. CDR3 DNA: TGCGCCAGCAGCTTGGGAGGTCTAGCGGGAGAAACCTACGAGCAGTACTTC.

The gene calls are TRBV6-5 and TRBJ2-5; no clear D gene. Germline assignment: CDR1 MNHEY and CDR2 SVGAGI. The CDR3 extends over 13 amino acids. The V and J ends lost 5 bases and 5 bases respectively, with 12 bases between them. In DNA form, the CDR3 reads TGTGCCAGCAGTAAAGACCCGGGTGAGACCCAGTACTTC. Protein product: CASSKDPGETQYF.

This chain joins TRBV19 and TRBJ1-1, with 11 bases that match TRBD1. The germline gives CDR1 LNHDA, CDR2 SQIVND (reference sequence). V dropped 1 base and J dropped 2; count of bases not matched to a gene: 0. The CDR3 loop spans 15 amino acids. CDR3 DNA: TGTGCCAGTAGTATAGGGACAGGGGGCAACACTGAAGCTTTCTTT. Translated: CASSIGTGGNTEAFF.

This clone was observed a single time. The chain carries TRBV6-4 and TRBJ2-3; D may be TRBD1 (6 bases). The CDR3 covers 13 residues. Trimming removed 3 bases from V and 8 bases from J, with 12 bases in between. CDR1 MRHNA and CDR2 SNTAGT come from the germline V gene. The CDR3 nucleotides read TGTGCCAGCAGTGAAGGATTGGGGGCTACGCAGTATTTT. It encodes CASSEGLGATQYF.

To note about this clone: The sample has other DNA sequences that encode this CDR3 too. CDR3: CASSYSSANTEAFF. In DNA form, the CDR3 reads TGTGCCAGCAGTTACTCGTCGGCGAACACTGAAGCTTTCTTT. The V call is TRBV6-5, the J call TRBJ1-1; D is unclear. Trimming pared 0 bases from V and 1 base from J, leaving 6 bases between. The CDR3 is 14 residues long. The germline V gene encodes CDR1 MNHEY and CDR2 SVGAGI.

The rearrangement uses TRBV27 and TRBJ2-2; weak D call: TRBD1 (5 bases). Germline CDR1 is MNHEY and CDR2 is SMNVEV (reference sequence). The V and J ends lost 6 bases and 5 bases respectively, with 19 bases between them. The length of the CDR3 is 16 residues. DNA for the CDR3: TGTGCCAGCAGGCATGGGGCTCGAATTGCTACCGGGGAGCTGTTTTTT. Protein: CASRHGARIATGELFF.

About this clone: Other nucleotide sequences from this sample produce the same CDR3. V and J are TRBV9 and TRBJ2-5; D gene uncertain. Per the germline V gene, CDR1 is SGDLS and CDR2 is YYNGEE. V was pared by 3 bases and J by 1 base, with 4 bases between. The CDR3 totals 12 residues. CDR3 residues: CASSATQETQYF. The CDR3 bases are TGTGCCAGCAGCGCTACCCAAGAGACCCAGTACTTC.

The chain carries TRBV5-1 and TRBJ2-7, with 13 bases matching TRBD2. With V trimmed by 4 bases and J by 6 bases, 7 bases remained unmatched. Germline CDR1 and CDR2: SGHRS and YFSETQ. This CDR3 has 15 residues. The CDR3 is CASSGTSGITREQYF. CDR3 in DNA: TGCGCCAGCAGCGGGACTAGCGGGATAACGCGCGAGCAGTACTTC.